This entry describes one T cell receptor beta chain. This clonotype was seen ten or more times. Its antigen specificity is not known. Per-nucleotide qualities are absent, and no much larger clonotype sits a single base away. TCR beta CDR3 regions were amplified from RNA transcripts for repertoire sequencing. The first round of RT-PCR was done with HTBI primers and the Qiagen OneStep RT-PCR kit, and was followed by a second round of multiplex PCR, then size selection and purification. The libraries underwent paired-end sequencing with 100 bp reads on an Illumina HiSeq2000. The paper's processing steps were these. SOAPnuke was used to process the reads, removing any read that contained adapters or uncalled bases, had a mean Phred below 15, or lacked an exact match to the constant primer or identifier. COPE v1.2.5 was used to merge high-quality paired reads. Clonotypes were defined as unique nucleotide sequences and were aligned to IMGT TRB V, D and J references using MiTCR v1.1. The analysis was limited to V-J combinations with a frequency above 0.0001, which together covered just over 98% of the repertoires. For each V-J combination, a TCR clonal expansion and chaos score was defined as the ratio of F50 clonal expansion to chaos observed in the TCRdist matrix. Welch's t-statistics and random forest were used to narrow the features down to around 12 V-J combinations, which were then fed into a naive Bayes classifier. The similarity between thyroid and blood repertoires was quantified using the Morisita-Horn index. The public reads were run again by TCRdb, first through fastp at Q25 and then through MiXCR, and only productive beta chains were kept. When rows share a CDR3 protein, they turn into one entry using the most common DNA and genes. The authors' filters were not applied to this entry. The sample table records under 200,000 distinct CDR3 sequences; over 35% of these occur just once. The ten largest make up 4.5% to 6% of the sample.

The sample originates from a study of Graves' ophthalmopathy and Graves' hyperthyroidism listed by TCRdb under 2018. For context, the study as a whole: Peripheral blood was collected at initial diagnosis, before any treatment. The roughly 94 discovery patients were randomly divided into training and test sets at a 7:3 ratio. The study used TCR beta repertoire signatures to distinguish Graves' ophthalmopathy from Graves' hyperthyroidism and to predict progression to ophthalmopathy. After sampling, hyperthyroidism patients received methimazole starting at 30 mg daily, and ophthalmopathy patients received high-dose intravenous methylprednisolone. In total, 135 blood samples were TCR-sequenced: approximately 42 ophthalmopathy, roughly 77 hyperthyroidism and some 17 hyperthyroidism-to-ophthalmopathy patients. To explore V-J signatures distinguishing ophthalmopathy from hyperthyroidism, a discovery set of 100 patients (roughly 44 ophthalmopathy, some 55 stable hyperthyroidism) was enrolled. T-cell repertoires of thyroid tissue and blood were compared in five or six hyperthyroidism patients. An independent validation cohort was composed of 18 hyperthyroidism patients and around 16 patients who later progressed from hyperthyroidism to ophthalmopathy. Results the study describes overall, beyond this receptor: In cross-validation, the 13-signature model distinguished ophthalmopathy from stable hyperthyroidism with more than 85% sensitivity and about 81% specificity, while in the test set the corresponding values were approximately 79% and 70%. In validation, the model predicted ophthalmopathy progression with about 70% sensitivity and approximately 72% specificity; roughly 11 predicted patients were CT-confirmed with GO in a median of 6.5 months. Sample size was not predetermined statistically, and investigators were not blinded to group allocation. Most expanded thyroid clonotypes with frequency above 0.001 were also detected in blood, suggesting blood repertoires may reflect the thyroid immune response.

Ophthalmopathy patients were characterized by moderately to severely active disease, a Clinical Activity Score of at least 3, a NOSPECS grade of at least 4, and a disease duration under 3 months. Patients were excluded if they had other autoimmune diseases, uncontrolled infections, pregnancy or lactation. Diagnosis was based on clinical symptoms, serum thyroxine, TRAb, thyroid ultrasound and orbital computed tomography. Ficoll-Paque density gradient centrifugation was used to isolate PBMCs from approximately 10 ml of fresh peripheral blood. Total RNA was extracted using Trizol reagent, and RNA quality was checked on an Agilent 2100 Bioanalyzer. This TCR was sampled from a woman in her thirties or forties with Graves' ophthalmopathy. Donor details come from another sample of the same person, matched by shared clones. Input material: peripheral blood.

CDR3 loop: CASSLGQGLSQPQHF. DNA sequence: TGTGCCAGCAGCTTAGGGCAGGGTTTGAGTCAGCCCCAGCATTTT. The rearrangement joined TRBV7-2 to TRBJ1-5; possibly the D gene is TRBD1, per 5 matching bases. From the cysteine up to the phenylalanine, the CDR3 has a length of 15 residues. Only the CDR3 DNA stays, 45 bases, in frame from base 1. At the junction V is shortened by 1 base and J by 6 bases, with 13 bases in between. CDR1 and CDR2, per the germline V gene, are SGHTA and FQGNSA. Beyond the CDR3, the reference TRBV7-2 and TRBJ1-5 genes provide the residues; the full variable domain reads: GAGVSQSPSNKVTEKGKDVELRCDPISGHTALYWYRQSLGQGLEFLIYFQGNSAPDKSGLPSDRFSAERTGGSVSTLTIQRTQQEDSAVYLCASSLGQGLSQPQHFGDGTRLSIL.